These 3 T cell receptor beta chains were all obtained from the same sample, sequenced in a study of blood T cell repertoires in COVID-19. The data were produced by immunoSEQ multiplex PCR, yet TCRdb's version contains in-frame clones alone and is incomplete. The table shows under 100,000 clones, with approximately 80% occurring only once. The sequenced sample was peripheral blood. These receptors all stem from a woman aged 70 to 79 with acute or convalescent COVID-19.

The chain carries TRBV12-3 or TRBV12-4 and TRBJ2-1, with D uncertain. There are 12 residues in the CDR3. Trimming stripped 5 bases from V and 3 bases from J, with 5 bases between. The CDR3 DNA follows: TGTGCCAGCAGTCCCCGCTACAATGAGCAGTTCTTC. Translated: CASSPRYNEQFF.

This clone was seen once. The genes are TRBV2 and TRBJ2-3; 9 bases are a match to TRBD1. V shed 4 bases and J 3 bases; nucleotides not matched to a gene: 14. The length of the CDR3 is 18 residues. From germline, CDR1 is SNHLY and CDR2 FYNNEI. The CDR3 loop reads CASSATILQGARTDTQYF. The DNA for the CDR3 is TGTGCCAGCAGTGCTACTATCCTACAGGGGGCAAGGACAGATACGCAGTATTTT.

V and J are TRBV21-1 and TRBJ1-5; the table's D call TRBD1 went unverified against the DNA. TRBV21-1 corresponds to a pseudogene. The CDR3 runs to 13 residues. In nucleotides, the CDR3 is TGTGCCAGCAGCCGAAACAGGAATCAGCCCCAGCATTTT. Translating it yields CASSRNRNQPQHF.